The rows below give T cell receptor beta chains drawn from one sample of a study of blood T cell repertoires in COVID-19. Some clones are missing from TCRdb's copy, which holds only in-frame ones; the method was immunoSEQ multiplex PCR. The data hold about 170,000 clones, with about nine tenths observed a single time. The sample taken for sequencing was peripheral blood. Receptor source: a man aged 18 to 29 with COVID-19, enrolled during active disease. The CDR3 runs from the conserved cysteine through the conserved F or W. The D gene is left open where the match is weak. A row's size may be missing; if present it is once, few, many or a size class.

d_call,clone_size,j_call,v_call,cdr3_nt,cdr3_aa
NA,NA,TRBJ1-2,TRBV7-2,TGTGCCAGCAGCGTAACAGGGTCCTATGGCTACACCTTC,CASSVTGSYGYTF
TRBD1,NA,TRBJ2-6,TRBV19,TGTGCCAGTAGTCTCCGACAGGGAAACTCTGGGGCCAACGTCCTGACTTTC,CASSLRQGNSGANVLTF
NA,NA,TRBJ2-3,TRBV27,TGTGCCAGCAGTCCCCGGACTAGGGGGGCGGGAGATACGCAGTATTTT,CASSPRTRGAGDTQYF
NA,NA,TRBJ1-4,TRBV28,TGTGCCAGCAGTCCTTGGGCAGGGCCCGCAACTAATGAAAAACTGCTTTTT,CASSPWAGPATNEKLLF
TRBD1,NA,TRBJ1-1,TRBV5-4,TGTGCCAGCAGCTTGGGGACAGGGATCGCAACTGAAGCTTTCTTT,CASSLGTGIATEAFF
NA,NA,TRBJ1-2,TRBV19,TGTGCCAGTAGCACCTCCGGACAGACAGATGGCTACACCTTC,CASSTSGQTDGYTF
NA,few,TRBJ1-5,TRBV19,TGTGCCAGTAGTATTGGAGGGAATCAGCCCCAGCATTTT,CASSIGGNQPQHF
TRBD2,once,TRBJ2-3,TRBV20-1,TGCAGTGCTAGTGCACTAGCGGGTCTCACAGATACGCAGTATTTT,CSASALAGLTDTQYF
NA,NA,TRBJ2-3,TRBV14,TGTGCCAGCAGCAACCGAGGGGGAGATACGCAGTATTTT,CASSNRGGDTQYF
TRBD2,NA,TRBJ2-7,TRBV15,TGTGCCACCAGCAGAGTGGCTAGCGGCTACGAGCAGTACTTC,CATSRVASGYEQYF
TRBD2,NA,TRBJ2-2,TRBV19,TGTGCCAGTACCCATATACTAGCGGGAGGGCCGGGCACCGGGGAGCTGTTTTTT,CASTHILAGGPGTGELFF
TRBD1,once,TRBJ2-2,TRBV11-2,TGTGCCAGCAGCCGATACAGGGGGAGTCAAGCCGGGGAGCTGTTTTTT,CASSRYRGSQAGELFF
NA,NA,TRBJ2-7,TRBV6-5,TGTGCCAGCTTAAGCGGCTACGAGCAGTACTTC,CASLSGYEQYF
TRBD2,NA,TRBJ2-7,TRBV4-3,TGCGCCAGCAGCCAAGGGGCGGGAGGAGGATCCTACGAGCAGTACTTC,CASSQGAGGGSYEQYF
NA,once,TRBJ1-1,TRBV15,TGTGCCACCAGCAGAGCCGGGATCTGGGGCACTGAAGCTTTCTTT,CATSRAGIWGTEAFF
NA,NA,TRBJ2-3,TRBV28,TGTGCCAGCAGCCCTGCGGGCTCAGATACGCAGTATTTT,CASSPAGSDTQYF
TRBD1,NA,TRBJ1-2,TRBV6-5,TGTGCCAGCAGCCGAGCGGGACAGGGGAATGGCTACACCTTC,CASSRAGQGNGYTF
TRBD1,NA,TRBJ1-5,TRBV6-2/TRBV6-3,TGTGCCAGCAGTAAAGGGGACAGGGGAAATCAGCCCCAGCATTTT,CASSKGDRGNQPQHF
NA,NA,TRBJ2-2,TRBV23-1,TGCGCCAGCAGTCAAGCGAACTCGAACACCGGGGAGCTGTTTTTT,CASSQANSNTGELFF
TRBD2,NA,TRBJ2-1,TRBV5-1,TGCGCCAGCAGCTTGGTAGCTAGCGGGAGGGCCGGTGAGCAGTTCTTC,CASSLVASGRAGEQFF
NA,NA,TRBJ2-7,TRBV7-9,TGTGCCAGCAGCTTCGGAGGGAGCTACGAGCAGTACTTC,CASSFGGSYEQYF
NA,NA,TRBJ1-2,TRBV30,TGTGCCTGGAGTGTAAGGGGGACCGTCGAGGGCTACACCTTC,CAWSVRGTVEGYTF
TRBD1,NA,TRBJ1-1,TRBV29-1,TGCAGCGGGGCGGGACAGATGAACACTGAAGCTTTCTTT,CSGAGQMNTEAFF
NA,few,TRBJ1-5,TRBV28,TGTGCCAGCAGTAACTACCAGATCAATCAGCCCCAGCATTTT,CASSNYQINQPQHF
TRBD2,NA,TRBJ2-5,TRBV7-6,TGTGCCAGCAGCCACACTAGCGGGAGGGGGAAGAGGGACCAAGAGACCCAGTACTTC,CASSHTSGRGKRDQETQYF
NA,NA,TRBJ1-5,TRBV12-2,TGTGCAAGTCGCCTCCTTTGCGGTCAGCCCCAGCATTTT,CASRLLCGQPQHF
TRBD2,NA,TRBJ2-1,TRBV27,TGTGCCAGCAGCCCCTTCCCCGGGACTAGCGGGAGGATCGGCAATGAGCAGTTCTTC,CASSPFPGTSGRIGNEQFF
TRBD2,once,TRBJ2-3,TRBV29-1,TGCAGCGTTGAAGAGGCGGGGGACCGGCCCACAGATACGCAGTATTTT,CSVEEAGDRPTDTQYF
TRBD1,once,TRBJ1-2,TRBV28,TGTGCCAGCAGTTTGGGACAGATCAACTATGGCTACACCTTC,CASSLGQINYGYTF
TRBD1,NA,TRBJ2-3,TRBV7-9,TGTGCCCTTCCGGACAGGGTGACAGATACGCAGTATTTT,CALPDRVTDTQYF
TRBD2,once,TRBJ2-3,TRBV11-3,TGTGCCAGCAGCTTTGGGACTAGCCCAACAGATACGCAGTATTTT,CASSFGTSPTDTQYF
TRBD1,once,TRBJ1-4,TRBV19,TGTGCCAGTAAGGACAGGGGAAGAAGGACAGCAACTAATGAAAAACTGTTTTTT,CASKDRGRRTATNEKLFF
NA,NA,TRBJ2-7,TRBV6-5,TGTGCCAGCAGCGCCAAGGGGGGGGGCTACGAGCAGTACTTC,CASSAKGGGYEQYF
NA,NA,TRBJ2-1,TRBV11-3,TGTGCCAGCAGCTTAGGTCAGGGGCTTGAGCAGTTCTTC,CASSLGQGLEQFF
TRBD1,NA,TRBJ1-5,TRBV24-1,TGTGCCACCAGTGATCCGACAGGGAGCAATCAGCCCCAGCATTTT,CATSDPTGSNQPQHF
TRBD1,NA,TRBJ2-6,TRBV19,TGTGCCAGTAGCCGACAGGGGACTCGCTCTGGGGCCAACGTCCTGACTTTC,CASSRQGTRSGANVLTF
TRBD1,once,TRBJ1-2,TRBV20-1,TGCAGTGCTAGGACAGGGAGCGGCTACACCTTC,CSARTGSGYTF
NA,NA,TRBJ1-2,TRBV24-1,TGTGCCACCAGTGATCACCAAACTACAGGGAACTATGGCTACACCTTC,CATSDHQTTGNYGYTF
NA,NA,TRBJ2-2,TRBV11-2,TGTGCCAGCAGCTTTCAGGGGCTCGACACCGGGGAGCTGTTTTTT,CASSFQGLDTGELFF
TRBD2,NA,TRBJ2-3,TRBV9,TGTGCCAGCAGCGGCGAACTAGCGGGAGTGGTAGATACGCAGTATTTT,CASSGELAGVVDTQYF
NA,once,TRBJ1-5,TRBV19,TGTGCCAGTAGTATAAGCAGCGACAATCAGCCCCAGCATTTT,CASSISSDNQPQHF
NA,NA,TRBJ2-2,TRBV6-2/TRBV6-3,TGTGCCAGCAGCTCGGACAGACCCACCGGGGAGCTGTTTTTT,CASSSDRPTGELFF
NA,NA,TRBJ2-7,TRBV29-1,TGCAGCGTTGGGGCAGGTTACACCTACGAGCAGTACTTC,CSVGAGYTYEQYF
TRBD1,NA,TRBJ2-2,TRBV9,TGTGCCAGCAGCGTGGCCGGGACAGGGGCCGGGGAGCTGTTTTTT,CASSVAGTGAGELFF
TRBD1,once,TRBJ2-6,TRBV30,TGTGCCTGGAGTGTAACGGGACAGATAGACTCTGGGGCCAACGTCCTGACTTTC,CAWSVTGQIDSGANVLTF
TRBD1,NA,TRBJ2-7,TRBV19,TGTGCCAGTAGTATCGGGGGACAGGGGGCCTACGAGCAGTACTTC,CASSIGGQGAYEQYF
TRBD2,few,TRBJ2-1,TRBV28,TGTGCCAGCAGACTGGGACTAGCGACGAGCTCCTACAATGAGCAGTTCTTC,CASRLGLATSSYNEQFF
TRBD1,NA,TRBJ1-2,TRBV13,TGTGCCAGCAGCTTATCTCAGGGGGCGAACTATGGCTACACCTTC,CASSLSQGANYGYTF
NA,NA,TRBJ1-4,TRBV4-1,TGCGCCAGCACCCCTCGGGGCCTGGGGGGAGAAAAACTGTTTTTT,CASTPRGLGGEKLFF
TRBD1,NA,TRBJ1-1,TRBV7-2,TGTGCCAGCAGCTCGGACAGGGTGATGACTGAAGCTTTCTTT,CASSSDRVMTEAFF
TRBD1,NA,TRBJ2-7,TRBV3-1/TRBV3-2,TGTGCCAGCAGCCCCAGCCGGACAGGACCCTACGAGCAGTACTTC,CASSPSRTGPYEQYF
TRBD1,NA,TRBJ1-2,TRBV28,TGTGCCAGCAGTTTTGGAAAGGGGGCCTATGGCTACACCTTC,CASSFGKGAYGYTF
TRBD2,NA,TRBJ2-7,TRBV3-1/TRBV3-2,TGTGCCAGCAGCCAAGGGACTAGCGATTCCTACGAGCAGTACTTC,CASSQGTSDSYEQYF
NA,NA,TRBJ2-7,TRBV30,TGTGCCTGGAGTGTAGAGGGCCGCGAGCAGTACTTC,CAWSVEGREQYF
NA,once,TRBJ2-1,TRBV7-2,TGTGCCAGCAGCTTATTTCCCCGGGCAGGGTCCTACAATGAGCAGTTCTTC,CASSLFPRAGSYNEQFF
NA,NA,TRBJ2-2,TRBV23-1,TGCGCCAGCAGCTGCCGTGTGTGTGGAGGTCACACCGGGGAGCTGTTTTTT,CASSCRVCGGHTGELFF
TRBD2,NA,TRBJ2-7,TRBV24-1,TGTGCCACCAGTGAAACTGGACTAGCGGGAGTATCCGAGCAGTACTTC,CATSETGLAGVSEQYF
NA,NA,TRBJ1-2,TRBV7-8,TGTGCCAGCAGCTTAACAGGGTTTGTGGATGGCTACACCTTC,CASSLTGFVDGYTF
NA,NA,TRBJ1-1,TRBV6-6,TGTGCCAGCAAGGCGGACACTGAAGCTTTCTTT,CASKADTEAFF